This TCR gamma chain is from a study of gammadelta T cells in human blood. Germline CDR1 EGSNGY, CDR2 YDSYNSKV. This CDR3 contains 16 residues. On this clone itself: Antigen unknown. This could be a read error, since a much larger clone is one nucleotide away. The same CDR3 is also encoded by other DNA sequences in this sample.

TCRdb repeated clone calling on the RT-PCR reads with CATT. The sample has 200 to 250 gamma-chain clones; approximately 6.3% are singletons. Study-level findings and limits: Microbial exposure appeared to drive polyclonal γδ T cell expansion after birth.

Sequencing was carried out using non-Vgamma9Vdelta2 gamma-delta T cells from infant blood. The TCR was taken from a human donor. This sequence joins TRGV2 and TRGJ1 or TRGJ2. CDR3 in amino acids: CATWDGPGLHYYKKLF. Here the CDR3 DNA reads TGTGCAACCTGGGACGGGCCTGGTCTCCATTATTATAAGAAACTCTTT.